This entry lists 17 T cell receptor beta chains sequenced from one sample in a study of blood T cell repertoires in COVID-19. The repertoire was sequenced with immunoSEQ multiplex PCR; TCRdb's copy has only in-frame clones and lacks some. Of approximately 150,000 clones listed, 84% are singletons. Sequencing input: peripheral blood. Receptors originate from a human donor in a cohort sampled during active COVID-19.

This clone occurred once. CDR3 loop: CASIPSEGAATGELFF. Written as DNA, the CDR3 is TGTGCCAGCATCCCTTCTGAGGGGGCAGCCACCGGGGAGCTGTTTTTT. The chain recombines TRBV28 with TRBJ2-2; 7 bases are a match to TRBD1. The CDR3 consists of 16 residues. CDR1 and CDR2 from the germline V gene are MDHEN and SYDVKM. The junction had 12 bases not matched to a gene; V was cut back by 7 bases and J by 4 bases.

This rearrangement joins TRBV6-5 to TRBJ2-6, with D unresolved. Germline V gene sequence: CDR1 MNHEY, CDR2 SVGAGI. Trimming removed 0 bases at V and 3 bases at J, with 9 bases between. The CDR3 extends over 16 amino acids. The CDR3 bases are TGTGCCAGCAGTTACTCTCCTGGAGTTGGGGCCAACGTCCTGACTTTC. It is translated as CASSYSPGVGANVLTF.

On this clone: The CDR3 does not close with the conserved phenylalanine or tryptophan, likely indicating a read error. This chain joins TRBV6-5 and TRBJ1-5, with D possibly being TRBD1 (5 bases). Germline-derived CDR1 and CDR2 are MNHEY and SVGAGI. Trimming removed 9 bases at V and 1 base at J, with 13 bases between. The CDR3 covers 14 residues. The chain's CDR3 is CASRDLGSNQPQHL. The CDR3 DNA is TGTGCCAGTCGGGACCTCGGGAGCAATCAGCCCCAGCATCTT.

This chain uses TRBV5-1 with TRBJ2-3; 10 nucleotides line up with TRBD2. Germline CDR1 is SGHRS and CDR2 is YFSETQ. The CDR3 loop spans 18 amino acids. Unmatched junction bases numbered 13, after V lost 0 bases and J lost 6 bases. The DNA of the CDR3 is TGCGCCAGCAGCTTGGGATTAGCGGGAGGATCTTCCAGGGATACGCAGTATTTT. This codes for CASSLGLAGGSSRDTQYF. Looking up the rest from reference TRBV5-1 and TRBJ2-3 gives the full variable domain: KAGVTQTPRYLIKTRGQQVTLSCSPISGHRSVSWYQQTPGQGLQFLFEYFSETQRNKGNFPGRFSGRQFSNSRSEMNVSTLELGDSALYLCASSLGLAGGSSRDTQYFGPGTRLTVL.

The chain recombines TRBV7-9 with TRBJ2-2, with 7 bases that match TRBD2. From germline, CDR1 is SEHNR and CDR2 FQNEAQ (reference sequence). This CDR3 comprises 13 residues. Losses at the gene ends were 7 bases for V and 5 bases for J; bases not matched to a gene: 4. CDR3 nucleotides: TGTGCCAGCACGCGGGAGATAACCGGGGAGCTGTTTTTT. It specifies CASTREITGELFF.

This chain connects TRBV19 to TRBJ1-1; 7 bases line up with TRBD1. CDR3 length: 15 amino acids. Unmatched junction bases numbered 5, after V lost 4 bases and J lost 0 bases. In germline, CDR1 is LNHDA, CDR2 SQIVND (reference sequence). The CDR3 sequence is CASSTNRGMNTEAFF. DNA of the CDR3: TGTGCCAGTAGTACTAACAGGGGCATGAACACTGAAGCTTTCTTT.

Here the CDR3 reads CASSEPRSYQETQYF. The CDR3 nucleotides read TGTGCCAGCAGTGAACCGCGATCGTACCAAGAGACCCAGTACTTC. The genes are TRBV6-1 and TRBJ2-5; D remains unclear. Germline loops: CDR1 MNHNS, CDR2 SASEGT. The CDR3 extends over 15 amino acids. The V end lost 2 bases, the J end lost 0 bases, and 10 bases lay between the germline ends.

This chain links TRBV12-5 with TRBJ2-1; weak D call: TRBD1 (5 bases). CDR1 and CDR2 from the germline V gene are LGHNT and FRNRAP. The V gene lost 4 bases and the J gene lost 7 bases, with 11 bases spanning the gap. This CDR3 region has 13 residues. The CDR3 loop is CASGWGPRNEQFF. CDR3 bases: TGTGCTAGTGGTTGGGGCCCTCGGAATGAGCAGTTCTTC.

The chain uses TRBV7-2 and TRBJ1-5; TRBD1 is a possible D gene (5 bases). Germline values: CDR1 SGHTA, CDR2 FQGNSA. The CDR3 has 14 residues. V lost 0 bases and J lost 3, with 6 bases in between. In DNA, the CDR3 is TGTGCCAGCAGCTTAGCAGGGGACAATCAGCCCCAGCATTTT. Its protein product is CASSLAGDNQPQHF.

This clone appeared a few times. The chain uses TRBV4-1 and TRBJ2-7, with 9 bases fitting TRBD1. V shed 0 bases, J shed 4 bases, and the junction held 10 bases outside the gene matches. The CDR3 is 17 residues long. Germline V gene lookup returns CDR1 MGHRA and CDR2 YSYEKL. For the CDR3, the DNA is TGCGCCAGCAGCCAAGACACTGGAGGGACAGGGTTATACGAGCAGTACTTC. Protein product: CASSQDTGGTGLYEQYF.

The chain carries TRBV20-1 and TRBJ2-2; D is perhaps TRBD2 (6 bases). Per the germline V gene, CDR1 is DFQATT and CDR2 is SNEGSKA (reference sequence). The CDR3 consists of 14 residues. V gave up 3 bases and J gave up 5 bases, with 13 bases separating them. In nucleotides, the CDR3 is TGCAGTGCTAGTAGTCCACGGGGGACCGGGGAGCTGTTTTTT. This sequence encodes CSASSPRGTGELFF.

The chain is built from TRBV3-1 (or the pseudogene TRBV3-2) and TRBJ2-7, with D hard to call. The CDR3 totals 15 residues. Trimming cost V 0 bases and J 6 bases, with 15 bases left between them. The V gene's germline CDR1 is LGHDT and CDR2 YNNKEL (reference sequence). CDR3 coding DNA: TGTGCCAGCAGCCAAGATTGGTCCTCCAGGCTCGAGCAGTACTTC. Its protein is CASSQDWSSRLEQYF.

The chain couples TRBV18 to TRBJ1-1, with D tentatively TRBD1 (5 bases). The germline gives CDR1 KGHSH, CDR2 LQKENI. This CDR3 is 15 amino acids long. Between the trimmed V and J ends, which lost 2 bases and 1 base, there was a span of 11 bases. This CDR3 reads CASSPGRGPNTEAFF. CDR3 nucleotides: TGTGCCAGCTCACCAGGGCGGGGCCCGAACACTGAAGCTTTCTTT.

The rearrangement joins TRBV5-1 to TRBJ2-7; possibly TRBD2 for D (6 bases). The CDR3 length is 15 residues. Trimming removed 3 bases at V and 3 bases at J, with 16 bases between. Germline CDR1 is SGHRS and CDR2 is YFSETQ. CDR3 nucleotides: TGCGCCAGCAGCTCCGGCGGGGTCGGGATCTACGAGCAGTACTTC. Translation: CASSSGGVGIYEQYF.

The chain has TRBV27 and TRBJ2-7, with 9 bases aligning to TRBD1. Looked up from germline, CDR1 is MNHEY and CDR2 is SMNVEV (reference sequence). CDR3 length equals 14 residues. V lost 5 bases, J lost 5 bases, and 7 bases stayed unmatched. Here the CDR3 reads CASSPRDREHEQYF. The CDR3 DNA follows: TGTGCCAGCAGTCCCCGGGACAGGGAACACGAGCAGTACTTC.

V usage is TRBV6-5 and J usage is TRBJ1-2; 7 positions match TRBD1. The CDR3 length is 15 residues. The J segment lost 2 bases and the V segment lost 6 bases, leaving 9 bases of the junction unmatched. Germline CDR1 reads MNHEY; CDR2 reads SVGAGI. The CDR3 loop reads CASSPQGQINYGYTF. The CDR3 coding sequence is TGTGCCAGCAGCCCCCAGGGACAGATAAACTATGGCTACACCTTC.

The chain recombines TRBV7-9 with TRBJ1-1, with TRBD1 as a possible D gene (5 bases). The CDR3 sequence is 14 residues long. V dropped 5 bases and J dropped 7 bases, with 17 bases sitting between them. CDR1 and CDR2 (germline): SEHNR, FQNEAQ (reference sequence). CDR3 region: CASSQMGTGSEAFF. CDR3 in DNA: TGTGCCAGCAGCCAAATGGGGACTGGAAGTGAAGCTTTCTTT.